This T cell receptor beta chain appears in the sequencing data of a study of immune characterization of retroperitoneal liposarcoma. TCRdb re-called the PCR reads through MiXCR, storing one row per CDR3 protein. The sample consists of over 3,500 distinct CDR3 sequences, around 32% of them appearing once. There are 14 residues in the CDR3. Trimming took off 4 bases at V and 1 base at J, with 10 bases between the two ends. Germline V gene lookup returns CDR1 SGHTA and CDR2 FQGTGA. This clonotype was counted at least ten times. Sequenced sample: tumor tissue. The sequence came from a male donor with retroperitoneal liposarcoma. The rearrangement joins TRBV7-3 to TRBJ1-1; TRBD1 is a possible D gene (5 bases). As DNA, the CDR3 is TGTGCCAGCAGCTCGGGGGGGTGGAACACTGAAGCTTTCTTT. Protein sequence: CASSSGGWNTEAFF.